The 26 T cell receptor beta chains presented below share a single source sample, sequenced in a study of CD8 T cells in ankylosing spondylitis. From the 5' RACE reads, TCRdb called clonotypes with MiXCR, one entry per CDR3 protein. The table records 150,000 or so distinct CDR3 sequences, roughly 10% of them present only once. The sample comprised blood, either unsorted or a sorted T cell fraction (not recorded which). Receptors were obtained from a female donor with ankylosing spondylitis or in good health (not recorded which).

The V and J genes are TRBV7-6 and TRBJ2-7; D is undetermined. The CDR3 length is 13 residues. With 2 bases removed from V and 3 bases from J, the gap between germline ends came to 8 bases. CDR1 is SGHVS and CDR2 is FNYEAQ in the germline V gene. Written as DNA, the CDR3 is TGTGCCAGCAGCTTAACGGCCGACTACGAGCAGTACTTC. It codes for CASSLTADYEQYF.

This clonotype was seen repeatedly, ten times or more. The chain employs TRBV20-1 and TRBJ2-1; D might be TRBD1 or TRBD2, each matching 5 bases. The CDR3 totals 18 residues. Trimming took 0 bases from V and 4 from J, leaving 22 bases between them. Germline values: CDR1 DFQATT, CDR2 SNEGSKA (reference sequence). CDR3 sequence reads: CSARDRGGVLYEYNEQFF. CDR3 bases: TGCAGTGCTAGAGATCGTGGGGGAGTTTTGTATGAATACAATGAGCAGTTCTTC.

This clonotype was seen at least ten times. V gene TRBV7-3 combines with J gene TRBJ2-2; D gene uncertain. CDR1 is SGHTA and CDR2 is FQGTGA in the germline V gene. Trimming took off 2 bases at V and 0 bases at J, with 10 bases between the two ends. The CDR3 is 16 residues long. Here the CDR3 reads CASSLQSVPNTGELFF. The CDR3 coding sequence is TGTGCCAGCAGCTTACAATCCGTCCCGAACACCGGGGAGCTGTTTTTT.

Notes on this clonotype: Being one base from a much bigger clone, this may be a read error. This sequence joins TRBV4-3 and TRBJ2-1, with TRBD2 as a possible D gene (6 bases). CDR1 and CDR2 (germline): LGHNA, YSLEER. The CDR3 sequence is 13 residues long. The chain's CDR3 is CASSHSEGDEQIF. CDR3 nucleotide sequence: TGCGCCAGCAGCCATTCGGAGGGAGATGAGCAGATCTTC.

This clonotype has a handful of counts. V usage is TRBV11-2 and J usage is TRBJ2-2; D may be TRBD1 or TRBD2 (6 bases each). V shed 7 bases and J shed 5 bases, with 17 bases lying between them. The CDR3 runs to 15 residues. Germline lookup yields CDR1 SGHAT and CDR2 FQNNGV. The CDR3 nucleotides read TGTGCCAGCACCCCGGGGGCGCGAGTGACCGGGGAGCTGTTTTTT. It translates to CASTPGARVTGELFF.

V usage is TRBV6-2 or TRBV6-3 and J usage is TRBJ1-5; D is possibly TRBD1 (5 bases). Trimming cost V 6 bases and J 2 bases, with 8 bases left between them. The length of the CDR3 is 13 residues. Germline CDR1 and CDR2: MNHEY and SVGEGT. The CDR3 sequence: CASRRGGNQPQHF. CDR3 sequence (DNA): TGTGCCAGCAGGCGGGGGGGCAATCAGCCCCAGCATTTT.

The chain couples TRBV5-5 to TRBJ2-6; D unclear. Germline loops: CDR1 SGHKS, CDR2 YYEKEE (reference sequence). V lost 6 bases to trimming and J lost 4 bases, with 2 bases between them. The CDR3 totals 11 residues. CDR3 bases: TGTGCCAGCATCGGGGCCAACGTCCTGACTTTC. Amino acid sequence: CASIGANVLTF. Complete variable domain (other parts from reference TRBV5-5 and TRBJ2-6): DAGVTQSPTHLIKTRGQQVTLRCSPISGHKSVSWYQQVLGQGPQFIFQYYEKEERGRGNFPDRFSARQFPNYSSELNVNALLLGDSALYLCASIGANVLTFGAGSRLTVL.

This clonotype was seen only a few times. This rearrangement joins TRBV19 to TRBJ2-2; the D is unclear. With 1 base removed from V and 4 bases from J, the gap between germline ends came to 7 bases. CDR3 length: 14 residues. Germline CDR1 reads LNHDA; CDR2 reads SQIVND (reference sequence). CDR3 DNA sequence: TGTGCCAGTAGTATAGCGGCTACCACCGGGGAGCTGTTTTTT. Translating gives CASSIAATTGELFF.

This clonotype has at least ten counts. This chain connects TRBV12-3 or TRBV12-4 to TRBJ1-1; no clear D gene. V was cut by 8 bases and J by 2 bases, with 15 bases left in between. The CDR3 extends over 14 amino acids. The CDR3 protein is CASRGEGLNTEAFF. CDR3 nucleotides: TGTGCCAGCCGGGGTGAGGGCCTCAACACTGAAGCTTTCTTT.

This clonotype came up a few times. The genes are TRBV29-1 and TRBJ2-1, with TRBD2 matching over 15 bases. Losses at the gene ends were 8 bases for V and 5 bases for J; bases not matched to a gene: 4. The CDR3 contains 14 residues. CDR1 and CDR2 from the germline V gene are SQVTM and ANQGSEA. As DNA, the CDR3 is TGCAGCACAGGACTAGCGGGAGGGAACAATGAGCAGTTCTTC. Protein: CSTGLAGGNNEQFF.

This clonotype came up a few times. This chain uses TRBV15 with TRBJ1-5; no definite D call. The CDR3 runs to 14 residues. The germline V gene has CDR1 LNHNV and CDR2 YYDKDF (reference sequence). The V gene lost 1 base and the J gene lost 7 bases, with 11 bases spanning the gap. The CDR3 nucleotides are TGTGCCACCAGCAGAGCAGGCTACGGGCAGCCCCAGCATTTT. It is translated as CATSRAGYGQPQHF. The full variable domain, its missing parts supplied by reference TRBV15 and TRBJ1-5, is DAMVIQNPRYQVTQFGKPVTLSCSQTLNHNVMYWYQQKSSQAPKLLFHYYDKDFNNEADTPDNFQSRRPNTSFCFLDIRSPGLGDTAMYLCATSRAGYGQPQHFGDGTRLSIL.

This clonotype occurred a few times. The gene calls are TRBV7-9 and TRBJ1-2, with D hard to call. The CDR3 length is 14 residues. V dropped 5 bases and J dropped 7 bases, with 17 bases sitting between them. The germline V gene encodes CDR1 SEHNR and CDR2 FQNEAQ (reference sequence). This CDR3 is CASSPFDPYLGYTF. DNA of the CDR3: TGTGCCAGCAGCCCCTTTGACCCTTACCTTGGCTACACCTTC.

This clonotype was seen repeatedly, ten times or more. The J gene is TRBJ2-7, the V gene TRBV14; D is unresolved. The CDR3 has 12 residues. Germline-derived CDR1 and CDR2 are SGHDN and FVKESK. Trimming removed 8 bases from V and 5 bases from J, with 13 bases in between. The CDR3 DNA reads as TGTGCCAGCTGCATGGGCAGCCACGAGCAGTACTTC. Protein product: CASCMGSHEQYF.

This clonotype was seen a handful of times. The J gene is TRBJ2-3, the V gene TRBV20-1; 9 nucleotides match TRBD2. The CDR3 spans 16 residues. With 3 bases clipped from V and 1 base from J, the junction kept 8 bases outside the gene matches. The germline CDR1 and CDR2 sequences are DFQATT and SNEGSKA (reference sequence). CDR3 DNA: TGCAGTGCTAGGAATAGCGGGAGTAGAGGCACAGATACGCAGTATTTT. Translating it yields CSARNSGSRGTDTQYF.

The chain employs TRBV20-1 and TRBJ1-1, with unresolved D. V was cut by 6 bases and J by 0 bases, with 11 bases left in between. Germline V gene lookup returns CDR1 DFQATT and CDR2 SNEGSKA (reference sequence). This CDR3 comprises 13 residues. CDR3 residues: CSANPPLNTEAFF. The CDR3 coding sequence is TGCAGTGCAAATCCCCCATTGAACACTGAAGCTTTCTTT.

This chain links TRBV24-1 with TRBJ2-5; no clear D gene. Trimming stripped 0 bases from V and 5 bases from J, with 6 bases between. CDR1 and CDR2 from the germline V gene are KGHDR and SFDVKD. The CDR3 spans 13 residues. CDR3 DNA sequence: TGTGCCACCAGTGATTTGGACGGGGAGACCCAGTACTTC. Encoded protein: CATSDLDGETQYF.

This clonotype was observed many times. The V call is TRBV29-1, the J call TRBJ1-2, with D perhaps matching TRBD1 (5 bases). The germline V and J ends were trimmed by 5 bases and 4 bases, with 14 bases remaining between them. This CDR3 spans 13 amino acids. Germline CDR1 and CDR2: SQVTM and ANQGSEA. The CDR3 is CSVPGGSGYGYTF. In DNA form, the CDR3 reads TGCAGCGTTCCGGGGGGGTCAGGCTATGGCTACACCTTC. The variable domain in full, completed from reference TRBV29-1 and TRBJ1-2, reads SAVISQKPSRDICQRGTSLTIQCQVDSQVTMMFWYRQQPGQSLTLIATANQGSEATYESGFVIDKFPISRPNLTFSTLTVSNMSPEDSSIYLCSVPGGSGYGYTFGSGTRLTVV.

This clonotype was counted ten times or more. This chain joins TRBV20-1 and TRBJ2-1; 10 bases line up with TRBD2. Germline assignment: CDR1 DFQATT and CDR2 SNEGSKA (reference sequence). The CDR3 covers 16 residues. V shed 1 base, J shed 5 bases, and the junction held 8 bases outside the gene matches. Here the CDR3 DNA reads TGCAGTGCTAGAGGCTCTCCTACTAGCGGGAACAATGAGCAGTTCTTC. This sequence encodes CSARGSPTSGNNEQFF.

For this clonotype: Its ends do not fully match the called genes, so a read error is possible. The chain is built from TRBV27 and TRBJ1-1, with D perhaps TRBD1 (6 bases). The length of the CDR3 is 15 residues. Germline lookup yields CDR1 MNHEY and CDR2 SMNVEV (reference sequence). CDR3 nucleotides: TGTGTCAGCAGTTCCCTCGACCTAGACAGGTTGGCCGCTTTCTTT. It is translated as CVSSSLDLDRLAAFF.

This sequence joins TRBV6-1 and TRBJ1-5; a possible D gene is TRBD1 (5 bases). Per germline, CDR1 MNHNS and CDR2 SASEGT. The CDR3 is 13 amino acids. The V gene lost 10 bases and the J gene lost 3 bases, with 13 bases spanning the gap. CDR3 protein: CANGRGPNQPQHF. CDR3 bases: TGTGCCAACGGAAGGGGACCCAATCAGCCCCAGCATTTT.

This clonotype has just a few counts. V is TRBV7-2 and J is TRBJ1-1; 7 positions agree with TRBD1. Looked up from germline, CDR1 is SGHTA and CDR2 is FQGNSA. The V segment lost 4 bases and the J segment 7 bases; nucleotides outside the gene matches: 9. This CDR3 has 14 residues. The CDR3 sequence is CASSSTQGRSEAFF. The CDR3 bases are TGTGCCAGCAGCTCTACACAGGGGCGGAGTGAAGCTTTCTTT.

This clonotype was counted many times. V usage is TRBV12-3 or TRBV12-4 and J usage is TRBJ2-1, with 15 nucleotides matching TRBD2. The CDR3 runs to 17 residues. The junction had 9 bases not matched to a gene; V was cut back by 6 bases and J by 6 bases. The CDR3 sequence is CASRRGLAGGPRNEQFF. For the CDR3, the DNA is TGTGCCAGCAGACGCGGACTAGCGGGAGGGCCACGCAATGAGCAGTTCTTC.

The V gene is TRBV30, the J gene TRBJ2-3; D is possibly TRBD1 (6 bases). V was cut by 3 bases and J by 8 bases, with 15 bases left in between. The CDR3 extends over 13 amino acids. Germline lookup yields CDR1 GTSNPN and CDR2 SVGIG (reference sequence). For the CDR3, the DNA is TGTGCCTGGAGGGATCAGGGGCCAGGTACGCAGTATTTT. It encodes CAWRDQGPGTQYF.

A word on this clonotype: A single base separates this from a much larger clone, so it may be a read error. The chain recombines TRBV7-8 with TRBJ2-3; TRBD1 aligns across 7 bases. After removal of 5 bases from V and 2 bases from J, the junction contained 16 bases not matched to a gene. The CDR3 runs 18 residues. Germline CDR1 and CDR2: SGHVS and FQNEAQ. The DNA of the CDR3 is TGTGCCAGCAGCCGACAGTCCTTTGGGACAGTATACACAGATACGCAGTATTTT. Translating it yields CASSRQSFGTVYTDTQYF.

This clonotype was detected a few times. This chain connects TRBV12-3 or TRBV12-4 to TRBJ2-7; 9 nucleotides line up with TRBD1. The ends lost 5 bases at V and 2 bases at J; junction bases unmatched: 7. The CDR3 length is 15 residues. The CDR3 nucleotides are TGTGCCAGCAGTCTCGGACAGGGGATCACCTACGAGCAGTACTTC. As protein: CASSLGQGITYEQYF.

This clonotype was recorded a few times. The rearrangement links TRBV6-1 to TRBJ1-2; 7 nucleotides agree with TRBD1. CDR3 size: 15 residues. The V and J ends lost 6 bases and 7 bases, in that order; junction bases with no gene match: 14. Germline V gives CDR1 MNHNS, CDR2 SASEGT. CDR3 residues: CASRPPGQQIFGYTF. In DNA, the CDR3 is TGTGCCAGCAGGCCCCCGGGACAGCAAATTTTTGGCTACACCTTC.